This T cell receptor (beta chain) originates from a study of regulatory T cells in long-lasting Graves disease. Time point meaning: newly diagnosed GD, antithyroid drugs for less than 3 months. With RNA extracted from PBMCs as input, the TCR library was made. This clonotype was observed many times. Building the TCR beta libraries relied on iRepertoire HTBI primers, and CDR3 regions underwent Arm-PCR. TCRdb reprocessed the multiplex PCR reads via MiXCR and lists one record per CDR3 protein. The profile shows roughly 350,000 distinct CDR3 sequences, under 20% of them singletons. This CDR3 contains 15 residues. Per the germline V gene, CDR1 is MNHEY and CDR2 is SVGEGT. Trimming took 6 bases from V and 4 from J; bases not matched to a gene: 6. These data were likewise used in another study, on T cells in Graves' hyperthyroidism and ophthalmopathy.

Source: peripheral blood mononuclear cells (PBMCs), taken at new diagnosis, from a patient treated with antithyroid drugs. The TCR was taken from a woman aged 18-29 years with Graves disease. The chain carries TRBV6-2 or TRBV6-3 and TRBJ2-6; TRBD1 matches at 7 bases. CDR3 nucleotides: TGTGCCAGCAGAACAGGGGTGGCCGGGGCCAACGTCCTGACTTTC. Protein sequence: CASRTGVAGANVLTF.